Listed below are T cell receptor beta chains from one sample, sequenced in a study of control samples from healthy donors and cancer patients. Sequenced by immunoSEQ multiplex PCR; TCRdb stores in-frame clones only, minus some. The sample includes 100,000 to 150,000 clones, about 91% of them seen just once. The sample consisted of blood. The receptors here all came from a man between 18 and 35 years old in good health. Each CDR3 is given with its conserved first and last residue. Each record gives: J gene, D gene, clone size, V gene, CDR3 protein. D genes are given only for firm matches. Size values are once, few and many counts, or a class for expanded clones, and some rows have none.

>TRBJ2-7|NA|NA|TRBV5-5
CASSQLIQYEQYF
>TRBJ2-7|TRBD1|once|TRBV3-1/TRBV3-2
CASSQQGQFVDEQYF
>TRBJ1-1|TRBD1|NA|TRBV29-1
CSVERQGPREAFF
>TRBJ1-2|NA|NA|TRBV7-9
CASSLPQGQLYGYTF
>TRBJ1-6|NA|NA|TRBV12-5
CASGAGPRGSPLHF
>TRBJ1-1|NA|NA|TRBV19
CASSQVNMNTEAFF
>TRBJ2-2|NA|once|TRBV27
CASKGGVNTGELFF
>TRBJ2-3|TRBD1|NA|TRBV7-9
CASSPDRVGTDTQYF
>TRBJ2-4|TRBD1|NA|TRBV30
CAWSARLGQKNIQYF
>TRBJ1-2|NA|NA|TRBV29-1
CSVDTNYGYTF
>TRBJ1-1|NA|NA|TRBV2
CASSDRRRTEAFF
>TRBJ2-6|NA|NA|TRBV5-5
CASSPFVGPGANVLTF
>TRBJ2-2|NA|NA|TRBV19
CASSIGGSNTGELFF
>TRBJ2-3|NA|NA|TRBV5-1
CASRLAADTQYF
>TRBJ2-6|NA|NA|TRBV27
CASSPLTGNGGANVLTF
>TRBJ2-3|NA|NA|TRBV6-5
CASGTGSTDTQYF
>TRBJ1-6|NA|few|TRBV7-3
CASSQTQGPLHF
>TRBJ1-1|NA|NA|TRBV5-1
CASSPPHGDAEAFF
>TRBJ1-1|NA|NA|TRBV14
CASRRTLNTEAFF
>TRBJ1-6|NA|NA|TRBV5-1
CASSLVGDNSPLHF
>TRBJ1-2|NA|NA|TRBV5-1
CASSFGIYNYGYTF
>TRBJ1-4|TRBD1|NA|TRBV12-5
CASGRTGGEDGEKLFF
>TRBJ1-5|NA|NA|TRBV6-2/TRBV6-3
CASSYSRTSDGPQHF
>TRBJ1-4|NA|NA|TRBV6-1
CASSEESEKLFF
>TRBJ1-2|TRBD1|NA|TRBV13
CASGTGTGLSITYGYTF
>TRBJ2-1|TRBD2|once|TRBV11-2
CAGSQEWGGNEQFF
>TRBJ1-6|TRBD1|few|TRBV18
CASSRDRGHSPLHF
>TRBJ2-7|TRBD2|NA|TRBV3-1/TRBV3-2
CASSHPGLAGGPDEQYF
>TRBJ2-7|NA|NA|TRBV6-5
CASILGDGGRYEQYF
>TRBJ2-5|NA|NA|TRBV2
CASSDTPGLPETQYF
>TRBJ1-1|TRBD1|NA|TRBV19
CASSTRQQGANTEAFF
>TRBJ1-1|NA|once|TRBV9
CASSVEAGPPGTEAFF
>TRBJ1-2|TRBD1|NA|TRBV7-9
CASSPGGATGYTF
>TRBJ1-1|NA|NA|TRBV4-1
CASSQDPAWRANTEAFF
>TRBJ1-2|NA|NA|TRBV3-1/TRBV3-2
CASSQAAVYGYTF
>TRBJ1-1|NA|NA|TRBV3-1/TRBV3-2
CASSQDGEGEAFF
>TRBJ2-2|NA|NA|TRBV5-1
CASSSRLANTGELFF
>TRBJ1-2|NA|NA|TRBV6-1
CASSEFPPPRGYTF
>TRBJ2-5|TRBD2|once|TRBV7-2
CASSLGTSGGPQETQYF
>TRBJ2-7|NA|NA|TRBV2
CASSAQGRSSYEQYF
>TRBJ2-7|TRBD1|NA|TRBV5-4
CASSFDRGAYEQYF
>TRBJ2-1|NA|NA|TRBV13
CASSLARGVYNEQFF
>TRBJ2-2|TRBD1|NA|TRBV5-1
CASSLPDDRDPNTGELFF
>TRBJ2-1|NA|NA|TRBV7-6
CASSARTGGPYNEQFF
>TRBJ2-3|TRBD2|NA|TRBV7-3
CASSPLAGGVDTQYF
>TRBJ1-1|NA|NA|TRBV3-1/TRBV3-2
CASWESGNTEAFF
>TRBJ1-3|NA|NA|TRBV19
CASSITGEKRNTIYF
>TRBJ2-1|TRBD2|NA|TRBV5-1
CASSLISSGGAFEQFF
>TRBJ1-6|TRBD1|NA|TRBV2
CASSDGQGANNSPLHF
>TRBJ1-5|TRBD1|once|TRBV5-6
CASSPGQGNQPQHF
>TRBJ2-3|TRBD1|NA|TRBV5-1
CASSLEGQGRNTQYF
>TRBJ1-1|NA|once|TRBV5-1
CASSFDRNTEAFF
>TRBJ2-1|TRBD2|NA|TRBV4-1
CASSQRVLSGGPCNEQFF
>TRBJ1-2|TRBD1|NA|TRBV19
CASIGIIRQGEYGYTF
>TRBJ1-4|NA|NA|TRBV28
CASGEEGGGEKLFF